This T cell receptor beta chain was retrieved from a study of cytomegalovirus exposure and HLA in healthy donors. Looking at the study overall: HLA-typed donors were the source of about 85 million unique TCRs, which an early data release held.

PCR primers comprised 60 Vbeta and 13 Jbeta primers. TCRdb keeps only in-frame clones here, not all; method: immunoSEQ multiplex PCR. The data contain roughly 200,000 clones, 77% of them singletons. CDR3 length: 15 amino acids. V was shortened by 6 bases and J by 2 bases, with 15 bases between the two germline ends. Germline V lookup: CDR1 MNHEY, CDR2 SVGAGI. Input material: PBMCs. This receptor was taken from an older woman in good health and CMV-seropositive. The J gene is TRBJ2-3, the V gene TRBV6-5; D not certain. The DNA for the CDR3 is TGTGCCAGCAGCCCGGTCGGCGGCTCCACAGATACGCAGTATTTT. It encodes CASSPVGGSTDTQYF.